By share, the clone carrying this T cell receptor (beta chain) counts as medium-sized. Its antigen remains unidentified. The sample belongs to a study of cytomegalovirus exposure and HLA in healthy donors. Regarding the study as a whole: Later findings reportedly placed an Asian-associated ancestry cluster below the roughly 670-donor mean for N-insertions. Clonal expansion was found to be greater in HLA-associated TCR beta chains than in equally common others in a later analysis.

Primers included in the PCR were 60 Vbeta and 13 Jbeta primers. TCRdb's table, derived via immunoSEQ multiplex PCR, lists solely in-frame clones and lacks some. This sample has 150,000 to 200,000 clones; approximately 78% occur once, and the top ten carry approximately 3%. Trimming cost V 2 bases and J 1 base, with 14 bases left between them. The CDR3 runs 16 residues. The sequence derives from a woman aged 40 to 55 in good health and CMV-seronegative. Sequencing input: PBMCs. V gene TRBV23-1 combines with J gene TRBJ1-1; TRBD1 might be the D (6 bases). TRBV23-1 qualifies as an ORF whose function is uncertain. The CDR3 here is CASSQNWGRKNTEAFF. The CDR3, as DNA: TGCGCCAGCAGTCAAAATTGGGGGCGGAAGAACACTGAAGCTTTCTTT.